The 27 T cell receptor beta chains given below trace back to one sample, sequenced in a study of blood T cell repertoires in COVID-19. TCRdb's copy holds only in-frame clones and misses some; the assay was immunoSEQ multiplex PCR. The table lists under 300,000 clones, roughly 80% of them singletons. The sample was peripheral blood. The receptors come from a young woman with acute or convalescent COVID-19.

V is TRBV4-3 and J is TRBJ2-7; perhaps TRBD2 as D (5 bases). V dropped 0 bases and J dropped 7 bases, with 22 bases sitting between them. Germline V gives CDR1 LGHNA, CDR2 YSLEER. This CDR3 is built from 17 residues. The CDR3 sequence is CASSQDGDLEPRSEQYF. CDR3 in DNA: TGCGCCAGCAGCCAAGACGGGGATCTAGAGCCACGTTCGGAGCAGTACTTC.

V is TRBV6-5 and J is TRBJ1-3; D ambiguous. There are 14 residues in the CDR3. Trimming pared 5 bases from V and 0 bases from J, leaving 8 bases between. Germline-derived CDR1 and CDR2 are MNHEY and SVGAGI. The CDR3: CASSRLISGNTIYF. The CDR3 DNA reads as TGTGCCAGCAGTCGACTCATCTCTGGAAACACCATATATTTT.

V is TRBV30 and J is TRBJ1-1; possible D gene TRBD1, 5 bases. The germline V and J ends were trimmed by 0 bases and 11 bases, with 16 bases remaining between them. CDR3 length: 13 amino acids. Germline values: CDR1 GTSNPN, CDR2 SVGIG (reference sequence). The CDR3 region is CAWSVAQGAPAFF. CDR3 nucleotides: TGTGCCTGGAGTGTTGCGCAGGGCGCCCCGGCTTTCTTT. Full variable domain (outside the CDR3, taken from reference TRBV30 and TRBJ1-1): SQTIHQWPATLVQPVGSPLSLECTVEGTSNPNLYWYRQAAGRGLQLLFYSVGIGQISSEVPQNLSASRPQDRQFILSSKKLLLSDSGFYLCAWSVAQGAPAFFGQGTRLTVV.

V and J are TRBV28 and TRBJ2-1, with TRBD1 matching 11 bases. Germline values: CDR1 MDHEN, CDR2 SYDVKM. The CDR3 totals 16 residues. Trimming removed 6 bases from V and 4 bases from J; junction bases left unmatched: 8. CDR3 nucleotides: TGTGCCAGCAGATCTACCGGGACAGGGGGTTACAATGAGCAGTTCTTC. It codes for CASRSTGTGGYNEQFF.

The chain has TRBV11-3 and TRBJ2-1, with a tentative D call TRBD2 (6 bases). V gave up 5 bases and J gave up 8 bases, with 13 bases separating them. Germline V gene data show CDR1 as SGHNT and CDR2 as YENEEA. This CDR3 spans 13 amino acids. The chain's CDR3 is CASSPRLEDEQFF. The CDR3 nucleotides are TGTGCCAGCAGCCCGCGACTAGAGGATGAGCAGTTCTTC. Drawing the rest from reference TRBV11-3 and TRBJ2-1, the complete variable domain is EAGVVQSPRYKIIEKKQPVAFWCNPISGHNTLYWYLQNLGQGPELLIRYENEEAVDDSQLPKDRFSAERLKGVDSTLKIQPAELGDSAVYLCASSPRLEDEQFFGPGTRLTVL.

The chain links TRBV4-3 to TRBJ1-1; D is perhaps TRBD1 (5 bases). From germline, CDR1 is LGHNA and CDR2 YSLEER. V was shortened by 0 bases and J by 7 bases, with 18 bases between the two germline ends. The CDR3 has 16 amino acids. The DNA for the CDR3 is TGCGCCAGCAGCCAAGATGGGGCCAGTTCAGTGGGTGAAGCTTTCTTT. This translates into CASSQDGASSVGEAFF.

V and J are TRBV25-1 and TRBJ1-1; D may be TRBD1 (5 bases). The CDR3 runs to 13 residues. V lost 0 bases, J lost 5 bases, and 7 bases lay in between. Germline V gene lookup returns CDR1 MGHDK and CDR2 SYGVNS. CDR3 region: CASSEYRGTEAFF. CDR3 sequence (DNA): TGTGCCAGCAGTGAATATCGGGGGACTGAAGCTTTCTTT.

The chain employs TRBV10-2 and TRBJ1-6; 8 nucleotides align to TRBD1. The trim removed 5 bases at V and 6 bases at J, leaving 6 bases unmatched. Germline V gives CDR1 WSHSY, CDR2 SAAADI. The CDR3 extends over 15 amino acids. Here the CDR3 reads CASSLTGVGNSPLHF. CDR3 sequence (DNA): TGCGCCAGCAGTTTGACAGGGGTAGGTAATTCACCCCTCCACTTT.

V and J are TRBV7-8 and TRBJ1-2, with 7 bases lining up with TRBD1. This CDR3 region has 15 residues. V lost 5 bases to trimming and J lost 3 bases; unmatched junction nucleotides: 9. Germline CDR1 and CDR2: SGHVS and FQNEAQ. CDR3 residues: CASSLIQGSDYGYTF. The DNA for the CDR3 is TGTGCCAGCAGCCTAATACAGGGGTCAGACTATGGCTACACCTTC. The whole variable domain, filled in from reference TRBV7-8 and TRBJ1-2, reads GAGVSQSPRYKVAKRGQDVALRCDPISGHVSLFWYQQALGQGPEFLTYFQNEAQLDKSGLPSDRFFAERPEGSVSTLKIQRTQQEDSAVYLCASSLIQGSDYGYTFGSGTRLTVV.

The chain uses TRBV4-1 and TRBJ2-7, with 7 bases identical to TRBD2. CDR1 and CDR2 (germline): MGHRA, YSYEKL. J was trimmed by 0 bases and V by 1 base; bases with no gene match: 9. CDR3 size: 17 residues. The CDR3 loop is CASSQAVGTTSSYEQYF. The CDR3 DNA is TGCGCCAGCAGCCAAGCGGTTGGGACTACGAGCTCCTACGAGCAGTACTTC.

The genes are TRBV5-1 and TRBJ2-6; TRBD2 matches at 9 bases. CDR1 and CDR2 from the germline V gene are SGHRS and YFSETQ. This CDR3 is built from 20 residues. V was pared by 0 bases and J by 0 bases, with 10 bases of the junction left unmatched. In DNA form, the CDR3 reads TGCGCCAGCAGCTTGGAATTGCTAGCGGGATCCAACTCTGGGGCCAACGTCCTGACTTTC. Its translation: CASSLELLAGSNSGANVLTF.

The chain is built from TRBV4-1 and TRBJ2-3; 9 bases align to TRBD1. The V segment lost 0 bases and the J segment 0 bases; nucleotides outside the gene matches: 10. Per the germline V gene, CDR1 is MGHRA and CDR2 is YSYEKL. This CDR3 region has 19 residues. CDR3 sequence (DNA): TGCGCCAGCAGCCAAGAAACCACCCGGACAGGGGCTAGCACAGATACGCAGTATTTT. It yields the protein CASSQETTRTGASTDTQYF.

The V call is TRBV7-2, the J call TRBJ2-3, with 10 bases lining up with TRBD1. The CDR3 loop spans 15 amino acids. V shed 3 bases, J shed 2 bases, and the junction held 2 bases outside the gene matches. CDR1 and CDR2 (germline): SGHTA, FQGNSA. The DNA for the CDR3 is TGTGCCAGCAGCTTGACAGGGGGCCTCACAGATACGCAGTATTTT. Translation: CASSLTGGLTDTQYF. The whole variable domain, remainder taken from reference TRBV7-2 and TRBJ2-3, is GAGVSQSPSNKVTEKGKDVELRCDPISGHTALYWYRQSLGQGLEFLIYFQGNSAPDKSGLPSDRFSAERTGGSVSTLTIQRTQQEDSAVYLCASSLTGGLTDTQYFGPGTRLTVL.

The chain couples TRBV6-5 to TRBJ1-5; the match to TRBD1 covers 7 bases. Trimming removed 2 bases from V and 5 bases from J; junction bases left unmatched: 6. The CDR3 length is 15 residues. Looked up from germline, CDR1 is MNHEY and CDR2 is SVGAGI. CDR3 in amino acids: CASSYTTGTDQPQHF. In DNA, the CDR3 is TGTGCCAGCAGTTACACGACAGGGACGGATCAGCCCCAGCATTTT.

The CDR3 here is CASSFRSTGELFF. CDR3 nucleotides: TGCGCCAGCAGCTTCCGTTCCACCGGGGAGCTGTTTTTT. The chain couples TRBV5-1 to TRBJ2-2; the D is unclear. Trimming shortened V by 2 bases and J by 4 bases, and 6 bases separated the two germline ends. This CDR3 is 13 amino acids long. Germline V gene data show CDR1 as SGHRS and CDR2 as YFSETQ.

This clone was seen only once. The same CDR3 arises from other DNA sequences in this sample as well. V is TRBV28 and J is TRBJ1-2, with 10 bases that match TRBD1. There are 14 residues in the CDR3. J was trimmed by 5 bases and V by 2 bases; bases with no gene match: 2. The germline V gene encodes CDR1 MDHEN and CDR2 SYDVKM. The CDR3 coding sequence is TGTGCCAGCAGTTTACGACAGGGGGCGTATGGCTACACCTTC. Its protein product is CASSLRQGAYGYTF.

The chain has TRBV5-4 and TRBJ2-3; D is ambiguous. Germline V gene lookup returns CDR1 SGHNT and CDR2 YYREEE (reference sequence). V was trimmed by 4 bases and J by 3 bases, leaving 15 bases between them. The CDR3 contains 15 residues. CDR3 protein: CASSRQTSRTDTQYF. The CDR3 DNA sequence: TGTGCCAGCAGCCGACAAACTTCACGGACAGATACGCAGTATTTT.

The CDR3 region has the DNA TGTGCCACCAGTTTGGGCAGCTCCTACGAGCAGTACTTC. Amino acids: CATSLGSSYEQYF. V is TRBV24-1 and J is TRBJ2-7; D unclear. V was shortened by 6 bases and J by 0 bases, with 8 bases between the two germline ends. CDR3 length: 13 amino acids. Germline V gene lookup returns CDR1 KGHDR and CDR2 SFDVKD.

This sequence joins TRBV6-5 and TRBJ1-4, with 7 nucleotides matching TRBD1. Germline CDR1 and CDR2: MNHEY and SVGAGI. This CDR3 contains 14 residues. The V gene end was trimmed by 6 bases and the J gene end by 7 bases; junction bases not matched to a gene: 8. The CDR3 DNA is TGTGCCAGCAGCCCCGACAGGGTATCTGAAAAACTGTTTTTT. Amino acids: CASSPDRVSEKLFF.

The CDR3 spells CASSQTSGSVYEQFF. The CDR3 DNA is TGTGCCAGCAGCCAAACGAGCGGGAGTGTCTATGAGCAGTTCTTC. The chain combines TRBV3-1 (or the pseudogene TRBV3-2) with TRBJ2-1; TRBD2 agrees at 8 bases. The J segment lost 8 bases and the V segment lost 2 bases, leaving 8 bases of the junction unmatched. Germline CDR1 is LGHDT and CDR2 is YNNKEL (reference sequence). The CDR3 runs to 15 residues.

The rearrangement links TRBV2 to TRBJ2-1, with 11 bases that match TRBD2. The junction had 8 bases not matched to a gene; V was cut back by 4 bases and J by 6 bases. Germline V lookup: CDR1 SNHLY, CDR2 FYNNEI. The CDR3 is made up of 16 amino acids. DNA of the CDR3: TGTGCCAGCAGTGGTAGCGGGAGGGACTATCTCAATGAGCAGTTCTTC. It yields the protein CASSGSGRDYLNEQFF.

The chain carries TRBV29-1 and TRBJ2-2, with 11 bases lining up with TRBD1. The CDR3 covers 15 residues. Germline V gene sequence: CDR1 SQVTM, CDR2 ANQGSEA. V lost 6 bases, J lost 5 bases, and 8 bases stayed unmatched. The CDR3 DNA follows: TGCAGCGTGACAGCCGGGACAGGGGGAACCGGGGAGCTGTTTTTT. It specifies CSVTAGTGGTGELFF.

This sequence joins TRBV5-1 and TRBJ2-1, with a possible D match to TRBD2 (6 bases). Germline-derived CDR1 and CDR2 are SGHRS and YFSETQ. The CDR3 extends over 12 amino acids. The V gene lost 5 bases and the J gene lost 5 bases, with 8 bases spanning the gap. The chain's CDR3 is CASSIADNEQFF. For the CDR3, the DNA is TGCGCCAGCAGTATAGCGGACAATGAGCAGTTCTTC.

This clone was seen at least ten times. The V call is TRBV5-8, the J call TRBJ2-6, with 7 nucleotides matching TRBD1. CDR1 is SGHTS and CDR2 is YDEGEE in the germline V gene. The V gene end was trimmed by 0 bases and the J gene end by 0 bases; junction bases not matched to a gene: 9. The CDR3 has 19 amino acids. This CDR3 is CASSLAGWGQPSGANVLTF. The CDR3 nucleotides are TGTGCCAGCAGCTTGGCCGGATGGGGACAGCCCTCTGGGGCCAACGTCCTGACTTTC.

In this sample, this clone turned up a few times. The chain links TRBV4-3 to TRBJ1-1; D is unclear. The CDR3 contains 16 residues. Germline CDR1 and CDR2: LGHNA and YSLEER. The V gene lost 0 bases and the J gene lost 3 bases, with 14 bases spanning the gap. The CDR3 region is CASSQEPGQDYTEAFF. The CDR3 DNA sequence: TGCGCCAGCAGCCAAGAACCGGGCCAGGACTACACTGAAGCTTTCTTT.

The rearrangement links TRBV6-6 to TRBJ1-4; the D gene is possibly TRBD1 (5 bases). Germline CDR1 MNHNY, CDR2 SVGAGI (reference sequence). The CDR3 has 16 residues. The V end lost 2 bases, the J end lost 8 bases, and 18 bases lay between the germline ends. The CDR3 DNA is TGTGCCAGCAGTTACGAGGCAGGGCATCTCGGGGAAAAACTGTTTTTT. The encoded protein is CASSYEAGHLGEKLFF.

The chain has TRBV3-1 (or the pseudogene TRBV3-2) and TRBJ2-7, with 9 bases lining up with TRBD2. Trimming removed 3 bases from V and 2 bases from J; junction bases left unmatched: 8. Per germline, CDR1 LGHDT and CDR2 YNNKEL (reference sequence). The CDR3 runs 16 residues. In DNA form, the CDR3 reads TGTGCCAGCAGCCAGACACTAGCGGGCCAAACCTACGAGCAGTACTTC. It encodes CASSQTLAGQTYEQYF.